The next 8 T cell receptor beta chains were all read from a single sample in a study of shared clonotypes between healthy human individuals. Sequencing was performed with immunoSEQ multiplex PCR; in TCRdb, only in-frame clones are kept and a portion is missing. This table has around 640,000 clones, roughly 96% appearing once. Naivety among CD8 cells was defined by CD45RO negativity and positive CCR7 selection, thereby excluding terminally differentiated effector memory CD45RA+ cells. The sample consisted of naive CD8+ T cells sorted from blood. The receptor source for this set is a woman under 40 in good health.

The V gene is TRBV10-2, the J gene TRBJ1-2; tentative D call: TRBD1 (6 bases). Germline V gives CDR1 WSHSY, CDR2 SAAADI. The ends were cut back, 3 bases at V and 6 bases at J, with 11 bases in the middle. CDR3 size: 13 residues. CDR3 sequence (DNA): TGCGCCAGCAGTGAAGTTGAGGGGGATGGCTACACCTTC. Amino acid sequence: CASSEVEGDGYTF.

CDR3 residues: CASSEGTASSGNTIYF. CDR3 sequence (DNA): TGTGCCAGCAGTGAAGGGACCGCGAGCTCTGGAAACACCATATATTTT. The gene calls are TRBV2 and TRBJ1-3; D unclear. CDR1 is SNHLY, CDR2 FYNNEI, per germline. The CDR3 has 16 amino acids. Trimming cost V 1 base and J 0 bases, with 10 bases left between them.

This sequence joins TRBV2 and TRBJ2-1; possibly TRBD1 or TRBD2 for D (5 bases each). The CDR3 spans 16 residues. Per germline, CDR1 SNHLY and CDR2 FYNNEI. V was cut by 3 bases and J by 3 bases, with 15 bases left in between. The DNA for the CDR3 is TGTGCCAGCAGTGAGCCCCGGGACGGGAACTACAATGAGCAGTTCTTC. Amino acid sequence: CASSEPRDGNYNEQFF.

DNA of the CDR3: TGTGCCAGCAGCTTGTCGGGTCCAGTATTCACCGGGGAGCTGTTTTTT. This sequence encodes CASSLSGPVFTGELFF. The V gene is TRBV5-6, the J gene TRBJ2-2; D gene unclear. Trimming took off 1 base at V and 4 bases at J, with 14 bases between the two ends. Germline CDR1 reads SGHDT; CDR2 reads YYEEEE. This CDR3 has 16 amino acids. Looking up the rest from reference TRBV5-6 and TRBJ2-2 gives the full variable domain: DAGVTQSPTHLIKTRGQQVTLRCSPKSGHDTVSWYQQALGQGPQFIFQYYEEEERQRGNFPDRFSGHQFPNYSSELNVNALLLGDSALYLCASSLSGPVFTGELFFGEGSRLTVL.

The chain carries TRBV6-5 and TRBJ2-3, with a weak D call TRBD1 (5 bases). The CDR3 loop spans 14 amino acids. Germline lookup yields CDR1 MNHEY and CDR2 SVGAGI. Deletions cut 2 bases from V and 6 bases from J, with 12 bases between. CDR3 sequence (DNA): TGTGCCAGCAGTTACACGCAGGGAATGGATACGCAGTATTTT. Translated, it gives CASSYTQGMDTQYF.

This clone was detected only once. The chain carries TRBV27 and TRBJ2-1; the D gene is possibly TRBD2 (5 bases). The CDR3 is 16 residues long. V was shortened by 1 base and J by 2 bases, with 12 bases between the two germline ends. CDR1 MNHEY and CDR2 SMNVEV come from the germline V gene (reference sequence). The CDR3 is CASSLFSASTYNEQFF. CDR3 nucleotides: TGTGCCAGCAGTTTATTTAGCGCGTCAACCTACAATGAGCAGTTCTTC.

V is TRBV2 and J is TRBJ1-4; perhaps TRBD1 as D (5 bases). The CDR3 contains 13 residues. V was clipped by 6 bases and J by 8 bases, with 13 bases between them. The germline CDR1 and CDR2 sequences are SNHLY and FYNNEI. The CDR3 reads CASSAGFGEKLFF. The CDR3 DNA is TGTGCCAGCAGCGCAGGGTTCGGGGAAAAACTGTTTTTT.

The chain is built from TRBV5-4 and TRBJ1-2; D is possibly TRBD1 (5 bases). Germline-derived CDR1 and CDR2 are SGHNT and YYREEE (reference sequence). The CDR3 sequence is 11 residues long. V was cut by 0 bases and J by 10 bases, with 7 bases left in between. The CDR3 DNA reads TGTGCCAGCAGCTTGGGACAGTACTACACCTTC. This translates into CASSLGQYYTF.